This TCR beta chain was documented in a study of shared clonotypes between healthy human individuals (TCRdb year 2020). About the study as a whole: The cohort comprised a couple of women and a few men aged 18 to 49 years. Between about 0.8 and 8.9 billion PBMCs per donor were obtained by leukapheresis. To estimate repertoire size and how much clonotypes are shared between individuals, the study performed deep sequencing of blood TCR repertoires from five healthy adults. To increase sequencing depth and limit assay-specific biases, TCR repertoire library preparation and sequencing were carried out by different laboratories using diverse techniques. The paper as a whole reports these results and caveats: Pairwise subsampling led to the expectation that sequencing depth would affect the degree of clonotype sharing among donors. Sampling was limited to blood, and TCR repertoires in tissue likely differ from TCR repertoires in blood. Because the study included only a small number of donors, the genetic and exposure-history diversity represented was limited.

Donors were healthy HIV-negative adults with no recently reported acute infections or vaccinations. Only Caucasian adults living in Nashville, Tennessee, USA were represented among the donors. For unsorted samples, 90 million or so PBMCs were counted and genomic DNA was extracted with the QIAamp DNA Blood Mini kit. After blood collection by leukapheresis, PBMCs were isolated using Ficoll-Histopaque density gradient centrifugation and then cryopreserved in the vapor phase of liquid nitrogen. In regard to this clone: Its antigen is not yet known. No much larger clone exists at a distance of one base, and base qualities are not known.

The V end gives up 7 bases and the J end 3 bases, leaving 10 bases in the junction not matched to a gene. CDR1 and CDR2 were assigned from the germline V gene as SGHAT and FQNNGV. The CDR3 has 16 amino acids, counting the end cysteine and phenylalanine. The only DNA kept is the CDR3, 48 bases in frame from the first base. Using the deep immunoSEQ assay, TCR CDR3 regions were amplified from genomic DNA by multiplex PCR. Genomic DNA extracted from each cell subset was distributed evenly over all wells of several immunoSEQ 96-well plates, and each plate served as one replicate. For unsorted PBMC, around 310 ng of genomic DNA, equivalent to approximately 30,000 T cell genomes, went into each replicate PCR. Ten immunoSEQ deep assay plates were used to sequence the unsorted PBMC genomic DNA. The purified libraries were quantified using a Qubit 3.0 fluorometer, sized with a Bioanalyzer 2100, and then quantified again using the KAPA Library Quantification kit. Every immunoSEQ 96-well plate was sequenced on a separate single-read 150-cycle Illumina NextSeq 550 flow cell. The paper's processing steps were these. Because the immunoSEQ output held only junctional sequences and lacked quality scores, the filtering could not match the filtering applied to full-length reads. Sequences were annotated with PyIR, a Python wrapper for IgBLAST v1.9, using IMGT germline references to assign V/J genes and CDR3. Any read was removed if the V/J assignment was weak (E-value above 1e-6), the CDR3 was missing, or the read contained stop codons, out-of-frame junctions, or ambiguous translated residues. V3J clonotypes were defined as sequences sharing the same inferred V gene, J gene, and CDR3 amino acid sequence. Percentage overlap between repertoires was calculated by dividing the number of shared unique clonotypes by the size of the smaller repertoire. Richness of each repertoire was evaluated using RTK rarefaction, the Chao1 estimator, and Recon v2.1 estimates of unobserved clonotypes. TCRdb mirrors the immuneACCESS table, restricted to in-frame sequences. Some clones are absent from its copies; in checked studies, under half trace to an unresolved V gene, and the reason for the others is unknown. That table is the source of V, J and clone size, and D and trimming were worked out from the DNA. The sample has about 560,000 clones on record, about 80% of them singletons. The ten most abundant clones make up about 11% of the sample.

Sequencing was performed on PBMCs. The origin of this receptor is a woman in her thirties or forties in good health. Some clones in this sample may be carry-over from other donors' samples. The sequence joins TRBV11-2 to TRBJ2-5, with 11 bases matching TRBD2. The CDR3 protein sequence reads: CASTLGASGRKETQYF. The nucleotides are TGTGCCAGCACCCTAGGGGCTAGCGGGAGGAAAGAGACCCAGTACTTC.